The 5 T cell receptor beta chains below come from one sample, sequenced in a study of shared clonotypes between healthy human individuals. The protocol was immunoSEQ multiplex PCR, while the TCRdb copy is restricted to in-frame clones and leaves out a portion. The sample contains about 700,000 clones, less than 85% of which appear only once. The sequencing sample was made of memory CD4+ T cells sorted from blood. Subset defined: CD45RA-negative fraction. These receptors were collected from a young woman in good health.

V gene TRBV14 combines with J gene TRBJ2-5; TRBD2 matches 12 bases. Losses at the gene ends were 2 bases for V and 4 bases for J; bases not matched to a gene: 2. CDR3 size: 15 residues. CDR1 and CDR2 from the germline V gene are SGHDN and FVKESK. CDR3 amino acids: CASSQTSGRRETQYF. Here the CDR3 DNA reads TGTGCCAGCAGCCAAACTAGCGGGAGGAGAGAGACCCAGTACTTC. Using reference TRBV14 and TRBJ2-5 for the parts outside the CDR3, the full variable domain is EAGVTQFPSHSVIEKGQTVTLRCDPISGHDNLYWYRRVMGKEIKFLLHFVKESKQDESGMPNNRFLAERTGGTYSTLKVQPAELEDSGVYFCASSQTSGRRETQYFGPGTRLLVL.

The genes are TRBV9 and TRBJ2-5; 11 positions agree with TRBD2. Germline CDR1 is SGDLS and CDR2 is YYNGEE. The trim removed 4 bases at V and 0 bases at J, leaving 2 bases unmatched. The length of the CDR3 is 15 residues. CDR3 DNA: TGTGCCAGCAGCTTGGGACTAGCGGACCAAGAGACCCAGTACTTC. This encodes CASSLGLADQETQYF.

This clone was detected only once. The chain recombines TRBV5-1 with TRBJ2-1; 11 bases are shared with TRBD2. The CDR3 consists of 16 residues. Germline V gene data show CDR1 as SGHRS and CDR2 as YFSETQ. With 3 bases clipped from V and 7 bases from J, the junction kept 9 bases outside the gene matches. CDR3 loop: CASSYHSGTSGNEQFF. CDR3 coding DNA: TGCGCCAGCAGCTACCACTCCGGGACTAGCGGTAATGAGCAGTTCTTC.

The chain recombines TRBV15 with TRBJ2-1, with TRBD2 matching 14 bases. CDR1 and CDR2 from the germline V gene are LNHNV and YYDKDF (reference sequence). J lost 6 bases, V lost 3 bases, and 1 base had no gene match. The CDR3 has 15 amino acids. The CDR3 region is CATSRGTSGSNEQFF. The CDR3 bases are TGTGCCACCAGCAGGGGGACTAGCGGGAGCAATGAGCAGTTCTTC.

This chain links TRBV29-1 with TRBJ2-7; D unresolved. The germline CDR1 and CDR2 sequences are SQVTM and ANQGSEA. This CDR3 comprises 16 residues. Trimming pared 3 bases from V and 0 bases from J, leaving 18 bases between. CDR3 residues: CSVDFKHREFSYEQYF. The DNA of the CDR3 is TGCAGCGTTGATTTTAAGCACCGAGAATTCTCCTACGAGCAGTACTTC.